Each of the 11 T cell receptor beta chains below was sequenced from the same sample in a study of T-cell reconstitution after alpha-beta-depleted transplantation in children. Library preparation (for TCRbeta) was performed with unique molecular identifiers. TCRdb used MiXCR to reprocess the PCR reads, holding one entry per CDR3 protein. This sample yields around 200,000 distinct CDR3 sequences, of which around 6.8% are seen a single time; approximately 2.9% belongs to the top ten. The sample was PBMCs from the stem cell graft donor, taken from the stem cell graft. Source of these receptors: a human donor who donated a stem cell graft to a child with Wiskott-Aldrich syndrome.

In DNA form, the CDR3 reads TGTGCCAGCAGTCGGCGGGAGGCCGTATCCAGCTACGAGCAGTACTTC. Amino acids: CASSRREAVSSYEQYF. This chain links TRBV2 with TRBJ2-7; TRBD2 agrees at 8 bases. Germline CDR1 is SNHLY and CDR2 is FYNNEI. The CDR3 runs 16 residues. V dropped 5 bases and J dropped 3; count of bases not matched to a gene: 12.

The table lists this clonotype with many counts. The chain is built from TRBV4-2 and TRBJ1-1, with 8 nucleotides matching TRBD1. Trimming cost V 3 bases and J 6 bases; bases outside gene matches: 6. Germline assignment: CDR1 LGHNA and CDR2 YNFKEQ. There are 14 residues in the CDR3. The CDR3 DNA follows: TGTGCCAGCAGCCAGATGACAGGGGCGTCTGAAGCTTTCTTT. Translating it yields CASSQMTGASEAFF.

This clonotype was found many times. This chain links TRBV4-1 with TRBJ2-7, with a possible D match to TRBD1 (5 bases). The length of the CDR3 is 14 residues. Trimming removed 5 bases at V and 2 bases at J, with 13 bases between. CDR1 and CDR2 from the germline V gene are MGHRA and YSYEKL. This chain's CDR3 is CASSSPTAPYEQYF. The CDR3 DNA sequence: TGCGCCAGCAGCTCCCCGACAGCGCCCTACGAGCAGTACTTC.

The chain carries TRBV14 and TRBJ2-7; 10 bases are shared with TRBD1. This CDR3 has 14 amino acids. Germline CDR1 reads SGHDN; CDR2 reads FVKESK. The V and J ends lost 4 bases and 3 bases, in that order; junction bases with no gene match: 3. CDR3 DNA sequence: TGTGCCAGCAGCCGGGACAGGGGATACTACGAGCAGTACTTC. It specifies CASSRDRGYYEQYF.

This clonotype showed up many times. J is TRBJ1-2 and V is TRBV4-2; D might be TRBD1 (5 bases). Trimming left V 0 bases short and J 8 bases short, with 16 bases between. This CDR3 comprises 15 residues. CDR1 and CDR2 from the germline V gene are LGHNA and YNFKEQ. The DNA for the CDR3 is TGTGCCAGCAGCCAAGATTCCCACAGGCAGGAGGGCTACACCTTC. This codes for CASSQDSHRQEGYTF.

The chain combines TRBV25-1 with TRBJ2-5, with D perhaps matching TRBD2 (5 bases). Per germline, CDR1 MGHDK and CDR2 SYGVNS. The CDR3 length is 17 residues. V was clipped by 0 bases and J by 2 bases, with 16 bases between them. CDR3 nucleotides: TGTGCCAGCAGTGAATATCCCAGAGGAGGATCTCAAGAGACCCAGTACTTC. This encodes CASSEYPRGGSQETQYF.

This clonotype has at least ten counts. This chain links TRBV20-1 with TRBJ2-2, with D possibly matching TRBD2 (6 bases). Germline V CDR1 and CDR2: DFQATT, SNEGSKA (reference sequence). Between the trimmed V and J ends, which lost 3 bases and 1 base, there was a span of 9 bases. CDR3 size: 14 residues. The CDR3 DNA reads TGCAGTGCTAGTAAGGAGGGGAACACCGGGGAGCTGTTTTTT. Translation gives CSASKEGNTGELFF.

This clonotype has a count of ten or more. The chain employs TRBV5-1 and TRBJ2-6, with D tentatively TRBD2 (6 bases). Germline-derived CDR1 and CDR2 are SGHRS and YFSETQ. V lost 5 bases and J 0 bases, leaving 18 bases between the germline ends. The CDR3 has 18 residues. Here the CDR3 reads CASRRGLVLASGANVLTF. DNA of the CDR3: TGCGCCAGCAGACGGGGACTCGTCCTGGCCTCTGGGGCCAACGTCCTGACTTTC.

This clonotype was counted at least ten times. The chain carries TRBV9 and TRBJ1-5, with 7 bases matching TRBD1. CDR1 is SGDLS, CDR2 YYNGEE, per germline. J was trimmed by 5 bases and V by 4 bases; bases with no gene match: 6. CDR3 length: 14 residues. CDR3 in DNA: TGTGCCAGCAGCCCCCGACAGGGTGATCAGCCCCAGCATTTT. As protein: CASSPRQGDQPQHF.

Ten or more counts support this clonotype. J is TRBJ2-3 and V is TRBV20-1; 11 nucleotides line up with TRBD1. The germline CDR1 and CDR2 sequences are DFQATT and SNEGSKA (reference sequence). The CDR3 is 15 amino acids. The junction had 7 bases not matched to a gene; V was cut back by 5 bases and J by 3 bases. In DNA, the CDR3 is TGCAGTGCTCGAGGACAGGGGGCTTTTACAGATACGCAGTATTTT. It specifies CSARGQGAFTDTQYF.

This clonotype was picked up many times. The J gene is TRBJ2-1, the V gene TRBV24-1; 8 bases agree with TRBD2. The V segment lost 3 bases and the J segment 9 bases; nucleotides outside the gene matches: 21. Germline V lookup: CDR1 KGHDR, CDR2 SFDVKD. The CDR3 sequence is 19 residues long. CDR3 DNA sequence: TGTGCCACCAGTGATAATACCGCTGATAGCGGGACGGAGGGTAGTGAGCAGTTCTTC. Protein product: CATSDNTADSGTEGSEQFF.